A single sample is the source of the 19 T cell receptor beta chains below, sequenced in a study of CD8+CD57+ T cells in acquired aplastic anemia. Profiling that covered TCR beta VDJ and CDR3 relied on genomic DNA as its template. TCRdb redid the calling of the reads with MiXCR, one entry per CDR3 protein. The sample carries some 140,000 distinct CDR3 sequences, about 48% recorded once. Selection for sequencing was limited to patients who had shown CD8+CD57+ cell expansion by flow cytometry. The sample comprised sorted CD4+, CD8+, or CD8+CD57+ T cells (not recorded which) from PBMCs. The receptors derive from a human donor with aplastic anemia.

Written as DNA, the CDR3 is TGTGCCAGCAGTGGCGGGACAGGGTCCTTACCCCTCCACTTT. Amino acids: CASSGGTGSLPLHF. The rearrangement links TRBV2 to TRBJ1-6; 9 bases match TRBD1. This CDR3 is built from 14 residues. Losses at the gene ends were 4 bases for V and 12 bases for J; bases not matched to a gene: 7. Germline V gives CDR1 SNHLY, CDR2 FYNNEI.

To note about this clonotype: The CDR3 does not close with the conserved phenylalanine or tryptophan, likely indicating a read error. No DNA is shown, since the ends of the CDR3 on it are uncertain; the CDR3 is the one TCRdb lists. This sequence joins TRBV20-1 and TRBJ1-1; the listed D gene, TRBD1, was not tested against the DNA. CDR1 is DFQATT, CDR2 SNEGSKA, per germline (reference sequence). The CDR3 sequence runs 14 residues, both termini included. The chain's CDR3 is CSAREGRENTEASS.

The chain combines TRBV27 with TRBJ1-5; D possibly corresponds to TRBD1 (5 bases). Germline CDR1 MNHEY, CDR2 SMNVEV (reference sequence). V was trimmed by 5 bases and J by 8 bases, leaving 19 bases between them. This CDR3 has 15 residues. The CDR3 nucleotides are TGTGCCAGCAGTGTCGACAGAGCCTTAGGTGAGCCCCAGCATTTT. Translation gives CASSVDRALGEPQHF.

This clonotype has just a few counts. The chain links TRBV10-2 to TRBJ2-5, with D possibly being TRBD2 (5 bases). Trimming cost V 8 bases and J 4 bases, with 5 bases left between them. Germline CDR1 WSHSY, CDR2 SAAADI. The CDR3 covers 10 residues. The CDR3 spells CASEGETQYF. The CDR3 DNA reads TGCGCCAGCGAGGGAGAGACCCAGTACTTC.

CDR3: CASVGDRAGEAEAFF. DNA of the CDR3: TGTGCCAGCGTTGGGGACAGGGCTGGAGAAGCTGAAGCTTTCTTT. This sequence joins TRBV2 and TRBJ1-1; 9 positions match TRBD1. Germline assignment: CDR1 SNHLY and CDR2 FYNNEI. The CDR3 extends over 15 amino acids. V lost 8 bases to trimming and J lost 6 bases; unmatched junction nucleotides: 13.

This clonotype was seen repeatedly, ten times or more. This rearrangement joins TRBV6-2 or TRBV6-3 to TRBJ2-1, with 9 bases fitting TRBD1. The trim removed 2 bases at V and 7 bases at J, leaving 9 bases unmatched. The CDR3 is 16 residues long. Germline V CDR1 and CDR2: MNHEY, SVGEGT. The CDR3 loop reads CASSYANRGQPNEQFF. CDR3 nucleotide sequence: TGTGCCAGCAGTTACGCTAACAGGGGGCAGCCGAATGAGCAGTTCTTC.

Many counts were recorded for this clonotype. J is TRBJ2-7 and V is TRBV7-2; TRBD2 matches 9 bases. The CDR3 runs to 14 residues. J lost 4 bases, V lost 5 bases, and 6 bases had no gene match. CDR1 is SGHTA and CDR2 is FQGNSA in the germline V gene. The CDR3 region is CASSGGLANYEQYF. The DNA of the CDR3 is TGTGCCAGCAGCGGGGGACTAGCAAATTACGAGCAGTACTTC.

V gene TRBV20-1 combines with J gene TRBJ1-2; D might be TRBD1 (5 bases). The CDR3 length is 13 residues. Trimming removed 1 base at V and 0 bases at J, with 6 bases between. CDR1 and CDR2 from the germline V gene are DFQATT and SNEGSKA (reference sequence). The CDR3 nucleotides are TGCAGTGCTAGAGGGACAACTAACTATGGCTACACCTTC. It encodes CSARGTTNYGYTF.

This clonotype was seen ten or more times. The chain couples TRBV11-1 to TRBJ2-2; 7 nucleotides match TRBD1. The ends lost 5 bases at V and 4 bases at J; junction bases unmatched: 10. Germline CDR1 SGHAT, CDR2 FQDESV (reference sequence). The CDR3 runs 16 residues. The CDR3 loop is CASSPAGTVSTGELFF. In nucleotides, the CDR3 is TGTGCCAGCAGCCCCGCCGGGACAGTTTCCACCGGGGAGCTGTTTTTT.

This chain uses TRBV20-1 with TRBJ2-1, with 9 bases identical to TRBD1. Trimming cost V 7 bases and J 9 bases; bases outside gene matches: 7. The germline CDR1 and CDR2 sequences are DFQATT and SNEGSKA (reference sequence). The CDR3 is made up of 12 amino acids. CDR3 nucleotide sequence: TGCAGTGTTCCCACAGGGGGCGGTGAGCAGTTCTTC. Translation gives CSVPTGGGEQFF.

The chain recombines TRBV4-3 with TRBJ2-2; D is uncertain. This CDR3 has 14 residues. The germline V gene encodes CDR1 LGHNA and CDR2 YSLEER. V was shortened by 0 bases and J by 10 bases, with 12 bases between the two germline ends. CDR3 DNA: TGCGCCAGCAGCCAAGAGGTCGAGGTTCCGGAGCTGTTTTTT. Translating gives CASSQEVEVPELFF.

The genes are TRBV9 and TRBJ2-7; TRBD2 matches at 7 bases. The CDR3 spans 14 residues. V shed 0 bases, J shed 3 bases, and the junction held 3 bases outside the gene matches. Germline V lookup: CDR1 SGDLS, CDR2 YYNGEE. CDR3 coding DNA: TGTGCCAGCAGCGTAGAGACTAGCAGCTACGAGCAGTACTTC. It is translated as CASSVETSSYEQYF.

In this sample, this clonotype turned up many times. V is TRBV4-3 and J is TRBJ2-1; weak D call: TRBD1 (5 bases). The CDR3 has 13 amino acids. The V end was cut by 2 bases, the J end by 10 bases, with 12 bases between. The V gene's germline CDR1 is LGHNA and CDR2 YSLEER. The CDR3 coding sequence is TGCGCCAGCAGCCAAACCTTGGGGCCGGAGCAGTTCTTC. It translates to CASSQTLGPEQFF.

Remarks on this clonotype: Being one base from a much bigger clone, this may be a read error. This chain uses TRBV9 with TRBJ2-5, with D tentatively TRBD2 (5 bases). Looked up from germline, CDR1 is SGDLS and CDR2 is YYNGEE. CDR3 length equals 15 residues. The chain's CDR3 is CASSASGVPQEAQYF. The CDR3 DNA sequence: TGTGCCAGCAGCGCATCCGGGGTTCCCCAAGAGGCCCAGTACTTC.

The table lists this clonotype with many counts. The chain uses TRBV4-1 and TRBJ2-1, with 12 bases fitting TRBD2. V lost 5 bases and J lost 5; bases outside the gene matches: 4. The length of the CDR3 is 15 residues. The germline gives CDR1 MGHRA, CDR2 YSYEKL. The CDR3: CASSSRLAGDNEQFF. CDR3 nucleotide sequence: TGCGCCAGCAGCTCGCGACTAGCGGGGGACAATGAGCAGTTCTTC.

This clonotype has just one count. The chain carries TRBV2 and TRBJ2-7, with 10 bases identical to TRBD2. Germline lookup yields CDR1 SNHLY and CDR2 FYNNEI. V trimming: 11 bases; J trimming: 2 bases; junction bases outside the gene matches: 9. This CDR3 region has 14 residues. CDR3 nucleotides: TGTGCCGGGAGGGGACTAGCGACAACCTACGAGCAGTACTTC. This sequence encodes CAGRGLATTYEQYF.

The J gene is TRBJ1-4, the V gene TRBV19; D is ambiguous. V shed 5 bases and J shed 3 bases, with 10 bases lying between them. Germline-derived CDR1 and CDR2 are LNHDA and SQIVND (reference sequence). The CDR3 covers 14 residues. The CDR3 bases are TGTGCCAGTAGTCCCCGGACGGCTAATGAAAAACTGTTTTTT. Its protein is CASSPRTANEKLFF. Complete variable domain (other parts from reference TRBV19 and TRBJ1-4): DGGITQSPKYLFRKEGQNVTLSCEQNLNHDAMYWYRQDPGQGLRLIYYSQIVNDFQKGDIAEGYSVSREKKESFPLTVTSAQKNPTAFYLCASSPRTANEKLFFGSGTQLSVL.

The V call is TRBV20-1, the J call TRBJ1-4; no reliable D call. This CDR3 is built from 14 residues. V was shortened by 1 base and J by 4 bases, with 10 bases between the two germline ends. Germline values: CDR1 DFQATT, CDR2 SNEGSKA (reference sequence). CDR3 protein: CSARGTEHNEKLFF. CDR3 nucleotides: TGCAGTGCTAGAGGGACTGAACATAATGAAAAACTGTTTTTT.

The V and J genes are TRBV20-1 and TRBJ2-3; D gene ambiguous. Germline V gene sequence: CDR1 DFQATT, CDR2 SNEGSKA (reference sequence). V shed 1 base and J shed 0 bases, with 8 bases lying between them. CDR3 length equals 14 residues. The CDR3 sequence: CSARGAVSTDTQYF. CDR3 bases: TGCAGTGCTAGAGGGGCAGTAAGCACAGATACGCAGTATTTT.